Below, 27 T cell receptor beta chains from the same sample are listed, as sequenced in a study of cytomegalovirus exposure and HLA in healthy donors (dated by TCRdb to 2015 to 2018). Libraries were constructed by the immunoSEQ multiplex PCR assay. The multiplex PCR relied on a mix of 60 forward primers for TCR Vbeta segments and 13 reverse primers for TCR Jbeta segments. This is the immuneACCESS table as TCRdb keeps it, with only in-frame sequences that have V and J called. A part of the clones is gone; compared with another copy, unresolved V genes explain less than half, and the rest is unexplained. This sample has roughly 200,000 clones in its table, and 77% of those were observed once. The ten largest clones take up around 3.5% of the sample. Sequencing was carried out using PBMCs. These receptors were obtained from a woman aged 55-70 years in good health and CMV-seropositive.

Note on this clone: One end of the junction is discordant with germline, which a read error may explain. This chain uses TRBV9 with TRBJ2-6; the D gene is possibly TRBD1 (5 bases). Germline V CDR1 and CDR2: SGDLS, YYNGEE. The CDR3 has 15 residues. The CDR3 region is CASSLGGSGANGLTF. The CDR3 coding sequence is TGTGCCAGCAGCCTCGGTGGGTCTGGGGCCAACGGCCTGACTTTC.

This chain connects TRBV29-1 to TRBJ1-1, with 7 bases aligning to TRBD1. Unmatched junction bases numbered 8, after V lost 7 bases and J lost 3 bases. The CDR3 has 13 residues. Per the germline V gene, CDR1 is SQVTM and CDR2 is ANQGSEA. CDR3 amino acids: CSGSEGAHTEAFF. DNA for the CDR3: TGCAGCGGATCGGAGGGGGCGCACACTGAAGCTTTCTTT.

The chain has TRBV5-6 and TRBJ2-3; D is ambiguous. This CDR3 region has 14 residues. The V gene lost 2 bases and the J gene lost 4 bases, with 11 bases spanning the gap. Germline V CDR1 and CDR2: SGHDT, YYEEEE. CDR3 bases: TGTGCCAGCAGCTTACGTACAGACCCAGATACGCAGTATTTT. This encodes CASSLRTDPDTQYF.

The chain carries TRBV5-1 and TRBJ1-1, with 8 bases identical to TRBD1. Germline CDR1 reads SGHRS; CDR2 reads YFSETQ. V shed 7 bases, J shed 0 bases, and the junction held 8 bases outside the gene matches. The CDR3 consists of 15 residues. The CDR3 DNA sequence: TGCGCCAGCTCGACAGGGGCTATCATGAACACTGAAGCTTTCTTT. This encodes CASSTGAIMNTEAFF.

The genes are TRBV5-1 and TRBJ1-3; D is perhaps TRBD1 (5 bases). Germline values: CDR1 SGHRS, CDR2 YFSETQ. The CDR3 contains 15 residues. V lost 4 bases to trimming and J lost 0 bases, with 11 bases between them. This CDR3 is CASSPQTVSGNTIYF. CDR3 DNA: TGCGCCAGCAGCCCTCAGACAGTCTCTGGAAACACCATATATTTT. The full variable domain, completed using reference TRBV5-1 and TRBJ1-3, is KAGVTQTPRYLIKTRGQQVTLSCSPISGHRSVSWYQQTPGQGLQFLFEYFSETQRNKGNFPGRFSGRQFSNSRSEMNVSTLELGDSALYLCASSPQTVSGNTIYFGEGSWLTVV.

This clone was seen more than once but under ten times. This chain connects TRBV10-2 to TRBJ2-7, with D uncertain. The CDR3 loop spans 12 amino acids. V was clipped by 6 bases and J by 4 bases, with 10 bases between them. CDR1 is WSHSY and CDR2 is SAAADI in the germline V gene. The CDR3 coding sequence is TGCGCCAGCAGAAAAGACTCATACGAGCAGTACTTC. This sequence encodes CASRKDSYEQYF.

This clone occurred a few times. This rearrangement joins TRBV9 to TRBJ1-3, with a possible D match to TRBD1 (5 bases). The ends were cut back, 0 bases at V and 1 base at J, with 11 bases in the middle. The CDR3 covers 16 residues. Germline CDR1 is SGDLS and CDR2 is YYNGEE. This CDR3 reads CASSVERGKSGNTIYF. CDR3 nucleotide sequence: TGTGCCAGCAGCGTAGAAAGGGGTAAATCTGGAAACACCATATATTTT.

The rearrangement uses TRBV14 and TRBJ2-1; 11 nucleotides line up with TRBD2. From germline, CDR1 is SGHDN and CDR2 FVKESK. CDR3 length equals 16 residues. Trimming took 3 bases from V and 7 from J; bases not matched to a gene: 8. CDR3 sequence: CASSQKTSGIINEQFF. In nucleotides, the CDR3 is TGTGCCAGCAGCCAGAAGACTAGCGGGATCATTAATGAGCAGTTCTTC.

The chain joins TRBV5-1 to TRBJ1-1; a weak D match, TRBD1 (5 bases). Germline V gene sequence: CDR1 SGHRS, CDR2 YFSETQ. Between the trimmed V and J ends, which lost 4 bases and 4 bases, there was a span of 11 bases. CDR3 length: 13 amino acids. CDR3 DNA: TGCGCCAGCAGCAAGGCAGGGCCCACTGAAGCTTTCTTT. Amino acid sequence: CASSKAGPTEAFF.

The chain combines TRBV7-9 with TRBJ1-2, with D possibly being TRBD1 (6 bases). The CDR3 runs to 16 residues. Germline CDR1 is SEHNR and CDR2 is FQNEAQ (reference sequence). Trimming left V 6 bases short and J 2 bases short, with 19 bases between. The CDR3 nucleotides are TGTGCCAGCAGTCCTGGTCGAATAAGGGGGAACTATGGCTACACCTTC. Its protein product is CASSPGRIRGNYGYTF.

This clone appeared a single time. The rearrangement joins TRBV28 to TRBJ1-2; 7 bases agree with TRBD1. J gave up 7 bases and V 5 bases, and 4 bases lay outside the gene matches. The germline V gene encodes CDR1 MDHEN and CDR2 SYDVKM. The CDR3 extends over 12 amino acids. CDR3 sequence (DNA): TGTGCCAGCAGTGCTGACAGGGTTGGCTACACCTTC. Amino acids: CASSADRVGYTF.

V and J are TRBV19 and TRBJ1-5; no definite D call. This CDR3 comprises 13 residues. The ends were cut back, 0 bases at V and 7 bases at J, with 7 bases in the middle. CDR1 and CDR2 (germline): LNHDA, SQIVND (reference sequence). CDR3 in DNA: TGTGCCAGTAGTATAGACCCGGGGCAGCCCCAGCATTTT. It yields the protein CASSIDPGQPQHF.

This rearrangement joins TRBV2 to TRBJ2-5, with 7 bases matching TRBD2. The ends lost 11 bases at V and 5 bases at J; junction bases unmatched: 5. The CDR3 length is 11 residues. The germline V gene encodes CDR1 SNHLY and CDR2 FYNNEI. This chain's CDR3 is CASGGRETQYF. CDR3 in DNA: TGTGCCTCGGGGGGAAGGGAGACCCAGTACTTC.

This chain links TRBV7-9 with TRBJ2-1; D is perhaps TRBD1 (5 bases). There are 11 residues in the CDR3. Trimming removed 5 bases at V and 9 bases at J, with 8 bases between. From germline, CDR1 is SEHNR and CDR2 FQNEAQ (reference sequence). CDR3: CASSPQGEQFF. The CDR3 region has the DNA TGTGCCAGCAGCCCCCAGGGTGAGCAGTTCTTC.

The chain couples TRBV5-1 to TRBJ2-3; D is unclear. This CDR3 has 13 residues. CDR1 is SGHRS and CDR2 is YFSETQ in the germline V gene. V dropped 0 bases and J dropped 3 bases, with 5 bases sitting between them. CDR3 region: CASSLGGTDTQYF. DNA of the CDR3: TGCGCCAGCAGCTTGGGAGGAACAGATACGCAGTATTTT.

This chain connects TRBV28 to TRBJ1-2, with TRBD1 identical over 7 bases. V lost 6 bases and J lost 2; bases outside the gene matches: 6. This CDR3 comprises 14 residues. Germline lookup yields CDR1 MDHEN and CDR2 SYDVKM. The CDR3 loop is CASSPPGQNYGYTF. The CDR3 coding sequence is TGTGCCAGCAGCCCCCCGGGACAGAACTATGGCTACACCTTC.

This chain joins TRBV19 and TRBJ2-3; tentatively, D is TRBD1 (5 bases). Germline CDR1 is LNHDA and CDR2 is SQIVND (reference sequence). The CDR3 is made up of 16 amino acids. Trimming stripped 4 bases from V and 0 bases from J, with 14 bases between. Here the CDR3 DNA reads TGTGCCAGTAGTACCAAGGGGCCGTTTAGCACAGATACGCAGTATTTT. Its protein is CASSTKGPFSTDTQYF.

The chain carries TRBV9 and TRBJ1-5, with TRBD1 as a possible D gene (5 bases). V shed 0 bases and J shed 4 bases, with 11 bases lying between them. The CDR3 extends over 15 amino acids. Germline-derived CDR1 and CDR2 are SGDLS and YYNGEE. CDR3 sequence reads: CASSVEGTRNQPQHF. As DNA, the CDR3 is TGTGCCAGCAGCGTAGAGGGGACTCGGAATCAGCCCCAGCATTTT.

The V and J genes are TRBV6-6 and TRBJ2-3; no clear D. The ends were cut back, 2 bases at V and 6 bases at J, with 6 bases in the middle. CDR3 length: 12 residues. Per the germline V gene, CDR1 is MNHNY and CDR2 is SVGAGI (reference sequence). CDR3: CASSYLKDTQYF. The CDR3 DNA sequence: TGTGCCAGCAGTTACCTAAAGGATACGCAGTATTTT.

This chain uses TRBV19 with TRBJ2-1, with D tentatively TRBD2 (6 bases). Trimming took 7 bases from V and 6 from J, leaving 16 bases between them. There are 14 residues in the CDR3. Germline assignment: CDR1 LNHDA and CDR2 SQIVND (reference sequence). CDR3 region: CASKDGGYSNEQFF. DNA of the CDR3: TGTGCCAGTAAAGACGGGGGTTACTCCAATGAGCAGTTCTTC.

Of note for this clone: Additional DNA sequences in this sample encode the identical CDR3. This chain links TRBV7-3 with TRBJ2-1, with 9 bases aligning to TRBD2. This CDR3 contains 21 residues. The junction had 19 bases not matched to a gene; V was cut back by 0 bases and J by 4 bases. Germline CDR1 reads SGHTA; CDR2 reads FQGTGA. For the CDR3, the DNA is TGTGCCAGCAGCTTAACCGGTCCGGGACTGGCGGGGGGGACAGCTTACAATGAGCAGTTCTTC. This codes for CASSLTGPGLAGGTAYNEQFF.

The rearrangement joins TRBV9 to TRBJ2-3; D may be TRBD1 (6 bases). Germline V gene data show CDR1 as SGDLS and CDR2 as YYNGEE. The CDR3 has 15 amino acids. V was cut by 5 bases and J by 4 bases, with 17 bases left in between. The CDR3 loop is CASRGSRGPADTQYF. Written as DNA, the CDR3 is TGTGCCAGCAGGGGTAGCAGGGGACCGGCAGATACGCAGTATTTT.

V gene TRBV10-3 combines with J gene TRBJ1-2; TRBD1 might be the D (6 bases). Trimming left V 6 bases short and J 3 bases short, with 17 bases between. The germline gives CDR1 ENHRY, CDR2 SYGVKD. The CDR3 length is 15 residues. This CDR3 is CAIRGPGGQDYGYTF. CDR3 nucleotide sequence: TGTGCCATCAGGGGGCCCGGGGGGCAAGACTATGGCTACACCTTC.

The V gene is TRBV7-9, the J gene TRBJ1-3; D remains ambiguous. The germline CDR1 and CDR2 sequences are SEHNR and FQNEAQ (reference sequence). V lost 8 bases, J lost 8 bases, and 10 bases lay in between. The CDR3 sequence is 11 residues long. CDR3 protein: CASSPPDTIYF. CDR3 sequence (DNA): TGTGCCAGCTCCCCCCCGGACACCATATATTTT. The variable domain in full, completed from reference TRBV7-9 and TRBJ1-3, reads DTGVSQNPRHKITKRGQNVTFRCDPISEHNRLYWYRQTLGQGPEFLTYFQNEAQLEKSRLLSDRFSAERPKGSFSTLEIQRTEQGDSAMYLCASSPPDTIYFGEGSWLTVV.

The chain combines TRBV2 with TRBJ1-5, with D unresolved. The CDR3 contains 15 residues. The germline V gene encodes CDR1 SNHLY and CDR2 FYNNEI. V was clipped by 7 bases and J by 3 bases, with 16 bases between them. The CDR3 DNA reads TGTGCCAGCAAGGAGGGAGGGTCAATCAATCAGCCCCAGCATTTT. Translated, it gives CASKEGGSINQPQHF. The whole variable domain, remainder taken from reference TRBV2 and TRBJ1-5, is EPEVTQTPSHQVTQMGQEVILRCVPISNHLYFYWYRQILGQKVEFLVSFYNNEISEKSEIFDDQFSVERPDGSNFTLKIRSTKLEDSAMYFCASKEGGSINQPQHFGDGTRLSIL.

The chain uses TRBV18 and TRBJ2-7; TRBD1 might be the D (6 bases). Germline-derived CDR1 and CDR2 are KGHSH and LQKENI. This CDR3 has 13 amino acids. V was trimmed by 10 bases and J by 5 bases, leaving 18 bases between them. The CDR3 here is CATSLKQGNEQYF. The CDR3 coding sequence is TGTGCCACCAGCCTAAAACAGGGCAACGAGCAGTACTTC. Together with reference TRBV18 and TRBJ2-7, the CDR3 gives the full variable domain: NAGVMQNPRHLVRRRGQEARLRCSPMKGHSHVYWYRQLPEEGLKFMVYLQKENIIDESGMPKERFSAEFPKEGPSILRIQQVVRGDSAAYFCATSLKQGNEQYFGPGTRLTVT.

The chain carries TRBV5-1 and TRBJ1-2; 12 nucleotides agree with TRBD1. Losses at the gene ends were 4 bases for V and 4 bases for J; bases not matched to a gene: 5. This CDR3 is 15 amino acids long. Germline V gene sequence: CDR1 SGHRS, CDR2 YFSETQ. This CDR3 is CASSPGQGAGYGYTF. In nucleotides, the CDR3 is TGCGCCAGCAGCCCGGGACAGGGGGCAGGCTATGGCTACACCTTC.